This entry lists 13 T cell receptor beta chains sequenced from one sample in a study of vaccination and CD4 T cells after COVID-19. The treatment is: 10-day PBMC culture with coronavirus spike peptide pools or control peptides (ViraFEST assay). These receptors lack a known antigen. Cultured CD4+ T-cell DNA underwent Oncomine TCR Beta short-read sequencing. Each CDR3 protein gets one entry after TCRdb re-called the PCR reads with MiXCR. Among 3,300 or so distinct CDR3 sequences, 31% were seen once, and the ten largest hold around 30%. Material: CD4+ T cells from blood, cultured in vitro. These TCRs come from a human donor who had recovered from COVID-19.

There are a few counts of this clonotype. The chain uses TRBV11-2 and TRBJ2-1, with 10 positions matching TRBD2. Trimming at V came to 6 bases and at J to 6 bases, leaving 8 bases not matched to a gene. Germline V lookup: CDR1 SGHAT, CDR2 FQNNGV. This CDR3 is built from 15 residues. CDR3 loop: CASRVGLAEGNEQFF. The CDR3 region has the DNA TGTGCCAGCAGAGTTGGACTAGCGGAGGGCAATGAGCAGTTCTTC.

The chain recombines TRBV12-3 or TRBV12-4 with TRBJ2-3, with 7 bases fitting TRBD1. The V segment lost 3 bases and the J segment 3 bases; nucleotides outside the gene matches: 6. The CDR3 contains 15 residues. The CDR3 nucleotides read TGTGCCAGCAGTTTGGGGACAGATAGAACAGATACGCAGTATTTT. Amino acid sequence: CASSLGTDRTDTQYF.

The rearrangement joins TRBV7-9 to TRBJ2-1; perhaps D is TRBD1 or TRBD2 (7 bases each). This CDR3 is built from 16 residues. V was pared by 5 bases and J by 0 bases, with 14 bases between. CDR1 is SEHNR and CDR2 is FQNEAQ in the germline V gene (reference sequence). The CDR3 here is CASSKGAGASYNEQFF. DNA of the CDR3: TGTGCCAGCAGCAAGGGGGCGGGGGCCTCCTACAATGAGCAGTTCTTC.

This clonotype has just one count. The V and J genes are TRBV19 and TRBJ2-3; 9 bases align to TRBD1. V trimming: 10 bases; J trimming: 4 bases; junction bases outside the gene matches: 15. The CDR3 consists of 16 residues. From germline, CDR1 is LNHDA and CDR2 SQIVND (reference sequence). CDR3 region: CATGRARDRAPDTQYF. The CDR3 region has the DNA TGTGCCACCGGAAGAGCGAGGGACAGGGCCCCAGATACGCAGTATTTT.

This clonotype was detected only a few times. V usage is TRBV30 and J usage is TRBJ2-1, with 9 bases fitting TRBD2. The CDR3 totals 17 residues. Germline values: CDR1 GTSNPN, CDR2 SVGIG (reference sequence). J gave up 5 bases and V 0 bases, and 11 bases lay outside the gene matches. The CDR3: CAWSVRSSGALNNEQFF. In DNA, the CDR3 is TGTGCCTGGAGTGTTAGGTCTAGCGGGGCTCTCAACAATGAGCAGTTCTTC.

The sample holds a few counts of this clonotype. V is TRBV6-1 and J is TRBJ1-1; tentatively, D is TRBD1 (5 bases). Trimming removed 8 bases from V and 11 bases from J, with 18 bases in between. CDR1 and CDR2 from the germline V gene are MNHNS and SASEGT. The CDR3 is 12 residues long. CDR3 sequence (DNA): TGTGCCAGCCGTCGTGGGGGGAGTGTGGCTTTCTTT. This encodes CASRRGGSVAFF.

This clonotype was recorded a few times. This rearrangement joins TRBV6-1 to TRBJ2-1; D may be TRBD2 (5 bases). The ends were cut back, 6 bases at V and 0 bases at J, with 15 bases in the middle. Germline V gives CDR1 MNHNS, CDR2 SASEGT. CDR3 length: 16 residues. The CDR3 nucleotides read TGTGCCAGCAGCCCCTCTACGGGGAGCTCCTACAATGAGCAGTTCTTC. Protein sequence: CASSPSTGSSYNEQFF.

The chain employs TRBV2 and TRBJ1-2; no reliable D call. Between the trimmed V and J ends, which lost 6 bases and 2 bases, there was a span of 10 bases. Germline CDR1 is SNHLY and CDR2 is FYNNEI. The CDR3 loop spans 13 amino acids. The CDR3 loop is CASRLVPNYGYTF. CDR3 sequence (DNA): TGTGCCAGCAGGCTGGTCCCGAACTATGGCTACACCTTC.

There are a few counts of this clonotype. This chain uses TRBV15 with TRBJ1-1; D might be TRBD1 (5 bases). Trimming stripped 3 bases from V and 3 bases from J, with 11 bases between. Germline lookup yields CDR1 LNHNV and CDR2 YYDKDF (reference sequence). The CDR3 is made up of 14 amino acids. The CDR3 sequence is CATSSIMGDTEAFF. The CDR3 DNA sequence: TGTGCCACCAGCAGTATAATGGGGGACACTGAAGCTTTCTTT.

The table lists this clonotype with a few counts. The rearrangement uses TRBV2 and TRBJ2-4, with 12 nucleotides matching TRBD2. V shed 0 bases, J shed 6 bases, and the junction held 0 bases outside the gene matches. The CDR3 is made up of 15 amino acids. CDR1 SNHLY and CDR2 FYNNEI come from the germline V gene. CDR3 DNA: TGTGCCAGCAGTGAAGCGGGACTAGCGGGAAACATTCAGTACTTC. This encodes CASSEAGLAGNIQYF. Looking up the rest from reference TRBV2 and TRBJ2-4 gives the full variable domain: EPEVTQTPSHQVTQMGQEVILRCVPISNHLYFYWYRQILGQKVEFLVSFYNNEISEKSEIFDDQFSVERPDGSNFTLKIRSTKLEDSAMYFCASSEAGLAGNIQYFGAGTRLSVL.

The chain links TRBV6-1 to TRBJ2-1; the D is unclear. Germline V gene sequence: CDR1 MNHNS, CDR2 SASEGT. V was shortened by 7 bases and J by 8 bases, with 9 bases between the two germline ends. The length of the CDR3 is 11 residues. The CDR3 protein is CASTVSHEQFF. The CDR3 DNA follows: TGTGCCAGCACAGTATCCCATGAGCAGTTCTTC.

J is TRBJ1-2 and V is TRBV12-3 or TRBV12-4; 8 nucleotides agree with TRBD1. The ends lost 7 bases at V and 4 bases at J; junction bases unmatched: 5. This CDR3 has 13 residues. CDR3 protein: CASKNRGGYGYTF. CDR3 DNA sequence: TGTGCCAGCAAAAACAGGGGGGGCTATGGCTACACCTTC.

This chain uses TRBV2 with TRBJ2-1; D call uncertain. The CDR3 consists of 13 residues. Trimming took off 10 bases at V and 4 bases at J, with 14 bases between the two ends. Germline values: CDR1 SNHLY, CDR2 FYNNEI. The chain's CDR3 is CATRSRVYNEQFF. The CDR3 DNA reads as TGTGCCACCCGAAGTAGGGTGTACAATGAGCAGTTCTTC.